The next 5 T cell receptor beta chains were all read from a single sample in a study of cytomegalovirus exposure and HLA in healthy donors. The protocol was immunoSEQ multiplex PCR, while the TCRdb copy is restricted to in-frame clones and leaves out a portion. This sample yields some 170,000 clones, of which 86% are seen a single time; around 2.1% belongs to the top ten. Sequencing used PBMCs. The receptors were gathered from a woman younger than 35 in good health and CMV-seronegative.

This clone was seen a handful of times. The V gene is TRBV15, the J gene TRBJ2-5; D is undetermined. From germline, CDR1 is LNHNV and CDR2 YYDKDF (reference sequence). V shed 2 bases and J shed 7 bases, with 8 bases lying between them. The length of the CDR3 is 12 residues. The CDR3 nucleotides are TGTGCCACCAGCAGAAGCGTGGGGACCCAGTACTTC. It specifies CATSRSVGTQYF.

V usage is TRBV7-8 and J usage is TRBJ2-7, with 10 bases fitting TRBD1. Trimming cost V 3 bases and J 1 base; bases outside gene matches: 6. This CDR3 is 16 amino acids long. Germline-derived CDR1 and CDR2 are SGHVS and FQNEAQ. The CDR3 DNA reads TGTGCCAGCAGCTTCGGGGACAGGGGACTGTCCTACGAGCAGTACTTC. Protein product: CASSFGDRGLSYEQYF.

CDR3 coding DNA: TGTGCTAGTGGTTTGGTTCTCTTCGGGTTAGGCCGTTCGACCTACAATGAGCAGTTCTTC. Its protein product is CASGLVLFGLGRSTYNEQFF. The chain combines TRBV12-5 with TRBJ2-1; no definite D call. V dropped 0 bases and J dropped 2 bases, with 23 bases sitting between them. Germline V lookup: CDR1 LGHNT, CDR2 FRNRAP. The CDR3 consists of 20 residues.

The chain couples TRBV19 to TRBJ1-2; 9 positions agree with TRBD1. V trimming: 7 bases; J trimming: 7 bases; junction bases outside the gene matches: 13. In germline, CDR1 is LNHDA, CDR2 SQIVND (reference sequence). CDR3 length: 15 residues. CDR3 region: CASTFGPGQGAGYTF. The CDR3 DNA sequence: TGTGCCAGTACATTCGGACCGGGACAGGGAGCTGGCTACACCTTC.

The rearrangement uses TRBV7-2 and TRBJ2-1, with 10 nucleotides matching TRBD1. Unmatched junction bases numbered 2, after V lost 0 bases and J lost 12 bases. The CDR3 runs 13 residues. Germline CDR1 is SGHTA and CDR2 is FQGNSA. Here the CDR3 DNA reads TGTGCCAGCAGCTTAGCGGGACAGGGGACGCAGTTCTTC. It is translated as CASSLAGQGTQFF.